This TCR beta chain was sequenced for a study of OX40 agonist ivuxolimab in advanced cancers. With regard to the full study: The costimulatory receptor OX40 (CD134) was targeted by ivuxolimab, a fully human IgG2 agonistic monoclonal antibody. The monotherapy dose-escalation portion (N ≈ 50 patients) of the phase I ivuxolimab trial is reported in the paper. Intravenous ivuxolimab was administered to patients every 2 weeks at six dose levels: 0.01, 0.1, 0.3, 1.5, 3 and 10 mg/kg. The dose-escalation cohort was around 83% male with a mean age of approximately 60 years, ranging from roughly 23 to 90. Prior anti-PD-1, anti-PD-L1 or anti-CTLA-4 therapy was permitted, and less than 45% of dose-escalation patients had received checkpoint inhibitors. Of the 50 to 55 patients in dose escalation, 19 had hepatocellular carcinoma, about 15 had melanoma, 9 had renal cell carcinoma and 9 had head and neck cancer. Partial responses occurred in three dose-escalation patients, of whom one had hepatocellular carcinoma and two had cutaneous melanoma. Peripheral TCRbeta sequencing aimed to test whether ivuxolimab altered TCR sequence diversity and caused clonal T-cell expansion. What the research found in general, with its limitations: On average, CD8+ T cells showed more expanded clones than CD4+ T cells after ivuxolimab. In the 0.1-3.0 mg/kg groups, partial responders had among the lowest normalized peripheral clonal expansion, particularly in CD8+ T cells. At doses from 0.1 to 3.0 mg/kg, clonal expansion was seen in both CD4+ and CD8+ blood T cells between baseline and week 6. Low levels of normalized T-cell clonal expansion were also seen in some patients who did not respond. The antigen specificity of the peripheral T cells that underwent clonal expansion was not determined.

For sequencing of the TCRbeta CDR3 region, genomic DNA was extracted from the sorted cells. The immunoSEQ Assay was used for sequencing of TCRbeta CDR3 regions. TCRdb's version of the immuneACCESS table is confined to in-frame rearrangements and falls short of the full clone set. An unresolved V gene accounts for under half of the shortfall where checked; the remainder is of unknown origin. In all, the sample holds 20,000 to 25,000 clones, and roughly 80% of those were seen once. Of the sample, 9.5% to 15% is held by the ten largest clones. A word on this clone: There is no known antigen for this receptor. Base quality data are lacking; no much larger clone is found one base away.

Patients with autoimmune disease history or receiving systemic immunosuppression were excluded from the trial. Peripheral blood for TCR sequencing was collected from all dose cohorts at baseline, on cycle 4 day 1, and on cycle 7 day 1. Samples came from an open-label, multicenter, first-in-human phase I dose-escalation trial of ivuxolimab. Adults with locally advanced or metastatic melanoma, renal cell carcinoma, hepatocellular carcinoma or head and neck squamous cell carcinoma were enrolled in the trial. Before TCR sequencing, CD4+ and CD8+ T cells were separately sorted from peripheral blood. The germline V gene provides CDR1 MGHRA and CDR2 YSYEKL. Spanning cysteine to phenylalanine, the CDR3 consists of 15 amino acids. The kept DNA is CDR3 alone, 45 bases in frame from the first base. V is pared back by 4 bases and J by 5 bases, with 15 bases lying between the germline termini.

The sequence links TRBV4-1 to TRBJ1-5, and TRBD1 may be the D gene, going by 5 matching bases. The input for sequencing was CD4+ or CD8+ T cells sorted from blood, taken in a trial of the OX40 agonist ivuxolimab. The sequence was obtained from an adult with an advanced solid tumor such as melanoma, head and neck, liver or kidney cancer. CDR3 sequence: CASSRPDGGDQPQHF. DNA sequence: TGCGCCAGCAGCCGCCCCGACGGGGGGGATCAGCCCCAGCATTTT.